The present TCR beta chain was sequenced within a study of blood T cell repertoires in COVID-19. J lost 1 base, V lost 3 bases, and 2 bases had no gene match. The length of the CDR3 is 15 residues. Germline V gives CDR1 SNHLY, CDR2 FYNNEI. TCRdb's table, derived via immunoSEQ multiplex PCR, lists solely in-frame clones and lacks some. The repertoire holds fewer than 400,000 clones, with 90% to 95% as singletons. What was sequenced was PBMCs or T cells enriched from blood (not recorded which). The chain combines TRBV2 with TRBJ1-5, with 8 nucleotides matching TRBD1. This sequence originates from a young woman who had been exposed to COVID-19. DNA of the CDR3: TGTGCCAGCAGTGATCAGGGGGCGAGCAATCAGCCCCAGCATTTT. This codes for CASSDQGASNQPQHF.